These 18 T cell receptor beta chains came from one sample sequenced in a study of PD-1 blockade in classical Hodgkin lymphoma. All patients relapsed after autologous stem cell transplantation, and brentuximab vedotin exposure varied. TCRdb's table, derived via immunoSEQ multiplex PCR, lists solely in-frame clones and lacks some. The table records more than 15,000 clones, 70% to 80% of them present only once. This sample comprised peripheral blood mononuclear cells (PBMCs), obtained at baseline. All receptors come from a human donor with classical Hodgkin lymphoma.

The chain joins TRBV7-2 to TRBJ2-4; either TRBD1 or TRBD2 may supply D (6 bases each). Germline CDR1 and CDR2: SGHTA and FQGNSA. This CDR3 contains 15 residues. V gave up 5 bases and J gave up 6 bases, with 17 bases separating them. The CDR3 sequence is CASSQGGGGINIQYF. DNA for the CDR3: TGTGCCAGCAGCCAAGGAGGGGGAGGAATAAACATTCAGTACTTC.

The chain links TRBV4-1 to TRBJ2-1; a weak D match, TRBD2 (6 bases). V lost 5 bases to trimming and J lost 1 base, with 9 bases between them. Germline CDR1 reads MGHRA; CDR2 reads YSYEKL. This CDR3 is 14 amino acids long. CDR3 nucleotide sequence: TGCGCCAGCAGCTTCGGAGGGTCCTACAATGAGCAGTTCTTC. Translation: CASSFGGSYNEQFF.

The genes are TRBV7-6 and TRBJ2-3; D is unclear. The CDR3 totals 17 residues. Per the germline V gene, CDR1 is SGHVS and CDR2 is FNYEAQ. Deletions cut 0 bases from V and 0 bases from J, with 13 bases between. CDR3 in amino acids: CASSLAWNGFSTDTQYF. The CDR3 nucleotides are TGTGCCAGCAGCTTAGCGTGGAACGGGTTTAGCACAGATACGCAGTATTTT.

The chain recombines TRBV11-2 with TRBJ2-3; D is unclear. V lost 0 bases and J 7 bases, leaving 5 bases between the germline ends. CDR3 size: 12 residues. Germline assignment: CDR1 SGHAT and CDR2 FQNNGV. The CDR3 region has the DNA TGTGCCAGCAGCTTAGAACAGAATACGCAGTATTTT. This codes for CASSLEQNTQYF.

V gene TRBV7-8 combines with J gene TRBJ2-5, with D unclear. Germline CDR1 SGHVS, CDR2 FQNEAQ. The CDR3 runs to 13 residues. V lost 5 bases and J 5 bases, leaving 12 bases between the germline ends. In DNA form, the CDR3 reads TGTGCCAGCAGCCGCTCCTTAGGGGAGACCCAGTACTTC. Translated: CASSRSLGETQYF.

This rearrangement joins TRBV5-4 to TRBJ2-6; TRBD1 matches at 9 bases. Germline V gives CDR1 SGHNT, CDR2 YYREEE (reference sequence). The CDR3 has 17 residues. V lost 0 bases to trimming and J lost 3 bases; unmatched junction nucleotides: 4. CDR3 sequence reads: CASSLGDRASGANVLTF. Written as DNA, the CDR3 is TGTGCCAGCAGCTTGGGGGACAGGGCGAGTGGGGCCAACGTCCTGACTTTC.

This clone showed up just once. Germline is not matched at one junction end, which may reflect a read error. The chain recombines TRBV25-1 with TRBJ2-7, with a weak D call TRBD2 (5 bases). The CDR3 is 13 residues long. Germline V gene lookup returns CDR1 MGHDK and CDR2 SYGVNS. Here the CDR3 reads CASSPWESYKQYF. As DNA, the CDR3 is TGTGCCAGCAGCCCCTGGGAGTCCTACAAGCAGTACTTC.

Written as DNA, the CDR3 is TGTGCCAGCAGCTCCAGGGGGGACAGGGTGGGCGAGCAGTACTTC. Translating gives CASSSRGDRVGEQYF. This chain links TRBV7-9 with TRBJ2-7; 9 positions agree with TRBD1. Germline loops: CDR1 SEHNR, CDR2 FQNEAQ (reference sequence). The CDR3 is made up of 15 amino acids. Trimming removed 4 bases from V and 6 bases from J; junction bases left unmatched: 10.

This clone was observed a single time. V is TRBV10-1 and J is TRBJ2-2, with D possibly TRBD2 on 5 matching bases. In germline, CDR1 is WNHNN, CDR2 SYGVQD (reference sequence). V lost 9 bases, J lost 2 bases, and 7 bases lay in between. There are 12 residues in the CDR3. CDR3 DNA sequence: TGCGCCAGTTCTAGCAACACCGGGGAGCTGTTTTTT. Its protein is CASSSNTGELFF.

In this sample, this clone turned up a few times. This chain uses TRBV19 with TRBJ2-6, with 7 bases identical to TRBD1. With 6 bases clipped from V and 3 bases from J, the junction kept 8 bases outside the gene matches. The germline V gene encodes CDR1 LNHDA and CDR2 SQIVND (reference sequence). The CDR3 is 16 amino acids. The CDR3 protein is CASRAGTVLGANVLTF. In nucleotides, the CDR3 is TGTGCCAGTAGAGCAGGGACAGTCCTTGGGGCCAACGTCCTGACTTTC.

The rearrangement joins TRBV7-9 to TRBJ1-1, with D unclear. The V and J ends lost 2 bases and 5 bases respectively, with 3 bases between them. This CDR3 contains 11 residues. Germline CDR1 and CDR2: SEHNR and FQNEAQ (reference sequence). The CDR3 DNA reads as TGTGCCAGCAGCTTATTTACTGAAGCTTTCTTT. It codes for CASSLFTEAFF.

The chain uses TRBV28 and TRBJ2-7, with no clear D. Germline V gives CDR1 MDHEN, CDR2 SYDVKM. The V end was cut by 10 bases, the J end by 4 bases, with 17 bases between. CDR3 length: 13 residues. The CDR3 nucleotides are TGTGCCACTACCGGTGAGAAGCAATACGAGCAGTACTTC. This encodes CATTGEKQYEQYF. The full variable domain, with the rest looked up from reference TRBV28 and TRBJ2-7, is DVKVTQSSRYLVKRTGEKVFLECVQDMDHENMFWYRQDPGLGLRLIYFSYDVKMKEKGDIPEGYSVSREKKERFSLILESASTNQTSMYLCATTGEKQYEQYFGPGTRLTVT.

The gene calls are TRBV18 and TRBJ2-1; possibly TRBD2 for D (6 bases). V lost 1 base to trimming and J lost 0 bases, with 16 bases between them. Germline assignment: CDR1 KGHSH and CDR2 LQKENI. CDR3 length: 18 residues. The CDR3 loop reads CASSPLYSGGSSYNEQFF. The CDR3 DNA reads TGTGCCAGCTCACCACTTTACTCCGGGGGAAGCTCCTACAATGAGCAGTTCTTC.

J is TRBJ1-4 and V is TRBV27; D possibly corresponds to TRBD1 (6 bases). This CDR3 is built from 13 residues. The germline gives CDR1 MNHEY, CDR2 SMNVEV (reference sequence). Trimming pared 2 bases from V and 7 bases from J, leaving 8 bases between. CDR3 sequence: CASSLQGSEKLFF. CDR3 sequence (DNA): TGTGCCAGCAGTTTACAGGGGAGTGAAAAACTGTTTTTT.

Note on this clone: At one of its ends the junction is not consistent with the germline gene, which may arise from a read error. The chain employs TRBV7-7 and TRBJ2-5, with D perhaps matching TRBD2 (5 bases). CDR3 length: 14 residues. CDR1 and CDR2 from the germline V gene are SSHAT and FNYEAQ (reference sequence). The CDR3 nucleotides read TGTGCTAGCAGCTTAGCGATAGGGCGAGAGACCCAGTACTTC. This gives the protein CASSLAIGRETQYF.

This clone was seen only once. The chain joins TRBV19 to TRBJ2-7; possibly TRBD1 for D (6 bases). From germline, CDR1 is LNHDA and CDR2 SQIVND (reference sequence). The V end lost 8 bases, the J end lost 4 bases, and 18 bases lay between the germline ends. The CDR3 spans 14 residues. The CDR3 region is CASAPRTVIYEQYF. In nucleotides, the CDR3 is TGTGCCAGTGCCCCACGGACAGTCATTTACGAGCAGTACTTC.

This clone was recorded a few times. The chain carries TRBV4-2 and TRBJ2-2, with D uncertain. From germline, CDR1 is LGHNA and CDR2 YNFKEQ. V was cut by 4 bases and J by 2 bases, with 14 bases left in between. This CDR3 region has 16 residues. Written as DNA, the CDR3 is TGTGCCAGCAGCCGAAGTTGGACGGGCAACACCGGGGAGCTGTTTTTT. It codes for CASSRSWTGNTGELFF.

The J gene is TRBJ1-2, the V gene TRBV6-5; D gene uncertain. The CDR3 consists of 10 residues. Trimming left V 9 bases short and J 9 bases short, with 11 bases between. The germline V gene has CDR1 MNHEY and CDR2 SVGAGI. The CDR3 here is CASRNGSYTF. The CDR3 DNA sequence: TGTGCCAGTCGGAACGGGAGCTACACCTTC.